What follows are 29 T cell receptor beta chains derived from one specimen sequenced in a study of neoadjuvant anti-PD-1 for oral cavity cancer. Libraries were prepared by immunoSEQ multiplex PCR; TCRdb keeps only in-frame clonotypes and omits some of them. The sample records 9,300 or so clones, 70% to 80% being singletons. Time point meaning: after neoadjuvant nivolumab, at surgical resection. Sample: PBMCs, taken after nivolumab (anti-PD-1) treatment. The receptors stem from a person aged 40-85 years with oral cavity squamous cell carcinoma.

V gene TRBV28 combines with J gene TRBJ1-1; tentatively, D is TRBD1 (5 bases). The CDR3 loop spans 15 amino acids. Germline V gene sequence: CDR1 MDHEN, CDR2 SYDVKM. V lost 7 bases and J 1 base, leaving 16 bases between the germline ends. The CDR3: CASISGGRWNTEAFF. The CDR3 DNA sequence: TGTGCCAGCATCTCCGGGGGACGGTGGAACACTGAAGCTTTCTTT.

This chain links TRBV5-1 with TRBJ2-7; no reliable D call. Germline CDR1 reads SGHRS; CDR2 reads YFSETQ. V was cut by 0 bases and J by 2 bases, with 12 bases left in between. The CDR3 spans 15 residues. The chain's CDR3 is CASSLVGSDTYEQYF. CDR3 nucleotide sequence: TGCGCCAGCAGCTTGGTGGGCAGTGATACCTACGAGCAGTACTTC.

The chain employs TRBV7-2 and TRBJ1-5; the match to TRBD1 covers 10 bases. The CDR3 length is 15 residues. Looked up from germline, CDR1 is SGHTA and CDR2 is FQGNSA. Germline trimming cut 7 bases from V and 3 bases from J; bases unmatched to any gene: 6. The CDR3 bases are TGTGCCAGCACCCCGGGACAGGGGAACAATCAGCCCCAGCATTTT. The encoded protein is CASTPGQGNNQPQHF.

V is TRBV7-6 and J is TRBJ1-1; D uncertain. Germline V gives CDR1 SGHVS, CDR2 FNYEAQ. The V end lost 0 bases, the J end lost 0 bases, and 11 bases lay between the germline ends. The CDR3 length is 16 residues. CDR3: CASSLADYLMNTEAFF. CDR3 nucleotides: TGTGCCAGCAGCTTAGCGGACTACCTCATGAACACTGAAGCTTTCTTT.

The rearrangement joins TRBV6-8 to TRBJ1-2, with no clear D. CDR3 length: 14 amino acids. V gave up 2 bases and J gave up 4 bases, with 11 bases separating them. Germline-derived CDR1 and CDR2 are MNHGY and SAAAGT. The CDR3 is CASSYRETGYGYTF. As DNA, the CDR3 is TGTGCCAGCAGTTACAGGGAAACTGGCTATGGCTACACCTTC.

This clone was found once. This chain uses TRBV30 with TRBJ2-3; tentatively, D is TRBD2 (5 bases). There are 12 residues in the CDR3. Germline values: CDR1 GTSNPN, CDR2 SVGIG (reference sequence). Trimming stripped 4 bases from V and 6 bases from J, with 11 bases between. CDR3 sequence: CAWTEGSDTQYF. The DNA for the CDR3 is TGTGCCTGGACCGAGGGCTCGGATACGCAGTATTTT.

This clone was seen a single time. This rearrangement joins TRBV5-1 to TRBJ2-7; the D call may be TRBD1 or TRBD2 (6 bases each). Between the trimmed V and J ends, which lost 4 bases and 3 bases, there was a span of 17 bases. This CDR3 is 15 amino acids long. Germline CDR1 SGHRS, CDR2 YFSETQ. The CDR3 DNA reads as TGCGCCAGCAGCCCGAAAACGGGGGCGTACTACGAGCAGTACTTC. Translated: CASSPKTGAYYEQYF.

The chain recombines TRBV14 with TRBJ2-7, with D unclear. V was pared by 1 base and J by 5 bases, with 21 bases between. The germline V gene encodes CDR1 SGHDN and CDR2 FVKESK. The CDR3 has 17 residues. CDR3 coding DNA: TGTGCCAGCAGCCAAGGAGGTCTCTCCCTAAGTTCCCACGAGCAGTACTTC. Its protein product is CASSQGGLSLSSHEQYF.

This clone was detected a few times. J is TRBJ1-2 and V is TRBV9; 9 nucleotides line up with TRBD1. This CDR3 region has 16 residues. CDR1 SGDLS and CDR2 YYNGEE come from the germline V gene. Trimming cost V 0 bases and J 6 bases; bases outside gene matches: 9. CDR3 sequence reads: CASSVALGQGLDGYTF. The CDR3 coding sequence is TGTGCCAGCAGCGTAGCGTTGGGACAGGGCCTGGATGGCTACACCTTC.

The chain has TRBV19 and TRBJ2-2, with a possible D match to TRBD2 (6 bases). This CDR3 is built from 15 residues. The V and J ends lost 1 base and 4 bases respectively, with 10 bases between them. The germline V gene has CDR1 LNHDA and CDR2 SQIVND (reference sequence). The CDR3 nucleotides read TGTGCCAGTAGTATAGGATGGCGGGGCACCGGGGAGCTGTTTTTT. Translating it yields CASSIGWRGTGELFF.

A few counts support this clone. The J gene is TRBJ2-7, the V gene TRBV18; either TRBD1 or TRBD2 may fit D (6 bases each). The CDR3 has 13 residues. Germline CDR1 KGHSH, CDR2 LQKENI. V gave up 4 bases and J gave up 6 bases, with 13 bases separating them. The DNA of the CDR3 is TGTGCCAGCTCACAGGGGGGTTCTTCCGAGCAGTACTTC. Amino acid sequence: CASSQGGSSEQYF.

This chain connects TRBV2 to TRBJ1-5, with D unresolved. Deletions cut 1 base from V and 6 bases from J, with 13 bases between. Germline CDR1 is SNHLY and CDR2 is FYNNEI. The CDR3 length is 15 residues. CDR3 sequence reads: CASSEGGAFRQPQHF. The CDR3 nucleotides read TGTGCCAGCAGTGAAGGAGGAGCTTTTCGTCAGCCCCAGCATTTT.

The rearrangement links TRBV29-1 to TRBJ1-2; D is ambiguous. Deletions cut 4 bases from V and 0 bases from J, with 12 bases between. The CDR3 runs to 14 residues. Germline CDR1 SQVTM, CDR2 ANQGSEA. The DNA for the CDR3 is TGCAGCGTTGTGGTCACGATCACTAACTATGGCTACACCTTC. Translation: CSVVVTITNYGYTF.

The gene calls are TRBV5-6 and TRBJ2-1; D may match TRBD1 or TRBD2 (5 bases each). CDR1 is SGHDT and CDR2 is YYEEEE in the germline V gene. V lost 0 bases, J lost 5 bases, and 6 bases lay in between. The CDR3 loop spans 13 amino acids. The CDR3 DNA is TGTGCCAGCAGCTTGGGGGACCACAATGAGCAGTTCTTC. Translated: CASSLGDHNEQFF.

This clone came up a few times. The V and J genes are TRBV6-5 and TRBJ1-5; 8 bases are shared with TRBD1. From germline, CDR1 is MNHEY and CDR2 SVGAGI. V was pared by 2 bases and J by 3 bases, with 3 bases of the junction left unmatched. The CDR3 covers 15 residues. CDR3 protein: CASSYGQGANQPQHF. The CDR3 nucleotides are TGTGCCAGCAGTTACGGGCAGGGGGCCAATCAGCCCCAGCATTTT.

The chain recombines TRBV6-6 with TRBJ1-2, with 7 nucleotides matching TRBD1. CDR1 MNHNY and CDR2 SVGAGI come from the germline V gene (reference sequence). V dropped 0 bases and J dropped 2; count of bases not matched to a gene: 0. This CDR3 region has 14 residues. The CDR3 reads CASSYSGQNYGYTF. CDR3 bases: TGTGCCAGCAGTTACTCGGGACAGAACTATGGCTACACCTTC.

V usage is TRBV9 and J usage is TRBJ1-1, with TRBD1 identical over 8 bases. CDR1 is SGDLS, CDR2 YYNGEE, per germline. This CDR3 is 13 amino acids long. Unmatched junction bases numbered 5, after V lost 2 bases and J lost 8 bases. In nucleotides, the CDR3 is TGTGCCAGCAGCGTTCGGACAGGGACAGAAGCTTTCTTT. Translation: CASSVRTGTEAFF.

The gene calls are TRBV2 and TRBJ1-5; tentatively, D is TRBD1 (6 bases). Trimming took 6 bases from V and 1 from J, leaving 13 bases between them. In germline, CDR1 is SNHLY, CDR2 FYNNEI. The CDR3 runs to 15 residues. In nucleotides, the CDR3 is TGTGCCAGCAGCACGGGAAGGGGGAGCAATCAGCCCCAGCATTTT. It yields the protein CASSTGRGSNQPQHF.

The CDR3 sequence is CASSVNLGSYEQYF. CDR3 nucleotide sequence: TGCGCCAGCAGTGTGAATTTAGGGTCCTACGAGCAGTACTTC. The chain employs TRBV10-1 and TRBJ2-7; D not resolved. Germline CDR1 is WNHNN and CDR2 is SYGVQD (reference sequence). Trimming left V 4 bases short and J 1 base short, with 11 bases between. The CDR3 runs to 14 residues.

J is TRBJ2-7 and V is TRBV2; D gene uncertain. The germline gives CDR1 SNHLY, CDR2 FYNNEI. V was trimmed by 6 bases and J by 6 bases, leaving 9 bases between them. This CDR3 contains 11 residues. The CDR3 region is CASRWATEQYF. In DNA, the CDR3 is TGTGCCAGCAGATGGGCCACCGAGCAGTACTTC. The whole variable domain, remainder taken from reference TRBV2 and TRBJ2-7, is EPEVTQTPSHQVTQMGQEVILRCVPISNHLYFYWYRQILGQKVEFLVSFYNNEISEKSEIFDDQFSVERPDGSNFTLKIRSTKLEDSAMYFCASRWATEQYFGPGTRLTVT.

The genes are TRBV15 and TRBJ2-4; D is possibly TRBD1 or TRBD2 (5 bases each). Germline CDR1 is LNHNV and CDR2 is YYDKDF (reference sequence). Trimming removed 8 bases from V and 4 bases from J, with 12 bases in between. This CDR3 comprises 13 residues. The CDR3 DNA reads TGTGCCACCTCCGGGGCAGAGAAAAACATTCAGTACTTC. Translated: CATSGAEKNIQYF.

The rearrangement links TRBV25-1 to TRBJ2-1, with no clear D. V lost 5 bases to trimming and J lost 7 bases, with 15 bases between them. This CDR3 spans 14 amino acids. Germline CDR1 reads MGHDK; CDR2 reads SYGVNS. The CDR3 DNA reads TGTGCCAGCAGTACATGGGCGGCCTCGAATGAGCAGTTCTTC. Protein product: CASSTWAASNEQFF.

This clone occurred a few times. The CDR3 loop reads CASSLGPLNTEAFF. The CDR3 nucleotides are TGTGCCAGCAGTCTAGGACCGCTGAACACTGAAGCTTTCTTT. The chain is built from TRBV27 and TRBJ1-1; D call uncertain. The CDR3 sequence is 14 residues long. V lost 5 bases to trimming and J lost 0 bases, with 10 bases between them. Germline assignment: CDR1 MNHEY and CDR2 SMNVEV (reference sequence).

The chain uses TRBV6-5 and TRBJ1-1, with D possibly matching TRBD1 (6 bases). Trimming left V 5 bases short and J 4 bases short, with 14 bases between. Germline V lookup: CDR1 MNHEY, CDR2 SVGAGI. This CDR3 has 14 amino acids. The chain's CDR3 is CASSAYPGATEAFF. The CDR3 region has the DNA TGTGCCAGCAGTGCATACCCGGGGGCCACTGAAGCTTTCTTT.

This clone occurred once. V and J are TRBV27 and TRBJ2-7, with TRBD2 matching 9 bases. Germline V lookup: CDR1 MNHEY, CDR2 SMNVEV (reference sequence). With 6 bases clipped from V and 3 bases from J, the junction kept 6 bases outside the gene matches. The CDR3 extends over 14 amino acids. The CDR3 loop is CASSIAGAYYEQYF. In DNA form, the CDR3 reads TGTGCCAGCAGCATAGCGGGGGCCTACTACGAGCAGTACTTC.

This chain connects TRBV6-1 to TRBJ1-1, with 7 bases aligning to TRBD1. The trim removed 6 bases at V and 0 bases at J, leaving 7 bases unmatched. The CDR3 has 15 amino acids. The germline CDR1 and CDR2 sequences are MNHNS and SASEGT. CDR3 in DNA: TGTGCCAGCAGGGGGGACAGAGCTCTGAACACTGAAGCTTTCTTT. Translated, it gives CASRGDRALNTEAFF.

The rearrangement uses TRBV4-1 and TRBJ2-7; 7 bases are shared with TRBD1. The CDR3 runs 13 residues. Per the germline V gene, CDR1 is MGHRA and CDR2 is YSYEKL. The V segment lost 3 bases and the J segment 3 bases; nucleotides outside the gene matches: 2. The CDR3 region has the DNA TGCGCCAGCAGCCAGACAGGGTACTACGAGCAGTACTTC. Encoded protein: CASSQTGYYEQYF.

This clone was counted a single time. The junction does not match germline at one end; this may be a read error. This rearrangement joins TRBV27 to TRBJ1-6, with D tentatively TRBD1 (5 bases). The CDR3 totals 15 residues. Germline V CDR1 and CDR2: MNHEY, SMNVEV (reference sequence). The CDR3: CASSSQDGYTSPLHF. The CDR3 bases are TGTGCCAGCAGTTCACAGGACGGTTATACTTCACCCCTCCACTTT.

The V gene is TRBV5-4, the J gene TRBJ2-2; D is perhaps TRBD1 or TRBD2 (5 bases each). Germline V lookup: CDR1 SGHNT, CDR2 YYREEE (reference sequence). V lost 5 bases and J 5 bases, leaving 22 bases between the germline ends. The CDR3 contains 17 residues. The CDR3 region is CASSSAGTRSGTGELFF. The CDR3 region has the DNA TGTGCCAGCAGTTCGGCCGGGACCAGGTCGGGGACCGGGGAGCTGTTTTTT.